This TCR beta chain is drawn from a study of Graves' ophthalmopathy and Graves' hyperthyroidism. This CDR3 spans 15 amino acids. From germline, CDR1 is SGHRS and CDR2 YFSETQ. Trimming left V 0 bases short and J 6 bases short, with 16 bases between. RNA transcripts provided the template for amplifying TCR beta CDR3 regions. Second-round multiplex PCR came after a first-round RT-PCR that employed HTBI primers. TCRdb used MiXCR to reprocess the multiplex PCR reads, holding one entry per CDR3 protein. This repertoire shows about 700,000 distinct CDR3 sequences, roughly two fifths found once; its top ten account for more than 2.5%. This clonotype has ten or more counts. Its cognate antigen is unknown. Someone took the PBMCs out of more than 9 ml of fresh peripheral blood. Study observations and caveats: Distinction of ophthalmopathy from stable hyperthyroidism by a 13-signature model reached 85% to 90% sensitivity and 75% to 84% specificity. Most thyroid clonotypes expanded beyond 0.001 frequency were also found in blood.

The J gene is TRBJ2-7, the V gene TRBV5-1, with D perhaps matching TRBD1 (6 bases). The sample consisted of peripheral blood. This sequence was found in an adult man with Graves' ophthalmopathy. CDR3 loop: CASSLVNRDIGEQYF. Here the CDR3 DNA reads TGCGCCAGCAGCTTGGTCAACCGGGACATCGGCGAGCAGTACTTC.